This is a list of T cell receptor beta chains from one sample in a study of radiotherapy plus CTLA-4 blockade in lung cancer. The method was immunoSEQ multiplex PCR; TCRdb's version includes in-frame clones alone and lacks a portion of them. The data show roughly 46,000 clones, less than 85% seen once. The starting material was peripheral blood, obtained from a patient treated with radiotherapy plus ipilimumab. These receptors all come from a human donor with non-small cell lung cancer who had stable disease on radiotherapy plus ipilimumab. Each CDR3 is given with its conserved first and last residue. Clone sizes are given selectively: once, few, many, or a class where the clone is expanded.

clone_size,j_call,v_call,cdr3_aa
.,TRBJ1-6,TRBV10-2,CASRDPVHNSPLHF
.,TRBJ1-2,TRBV5-4,CASSLAEVWYGYTF
.,TRBJ2-6,TRBV29-1,CSATGAGANVLTF
.,TRBJ2-3,TRBV5-1,CASSLAVEDTQYF
.,TRBJ2-7,TRBV5-1,CASSSQDASYEQYF
.,TRBJ1-6,TRBV5-1,CASSLVADNSPLHF
.,TRBJ2-2,TRBV2,CASRGAPNTGELFF
.,TRBJ2-7,TRBV9,CASSPQGAEQYF
.,TRBJ1-4,TRBV4-1,CASSQDGQAGGEKLFF
.,TRBJ1-6,TRBV11-2,CASSRREPSYNSPLHF
.,TRBJ1-5,TRBV6-1,CASSVAGGNQPQHF
few,TRBJ2-5,TRBV5-4,CASSLRGPGETQYF
few,TRBJ2-4,TRBV7-9,CASSLAGAKNIQYF
.,TRBJ2-2,TRBV5-1,CASSLTGTSGGTGELFF
few,TRBJ1-2,TRBV15,CATSRAGEFYGYTF
.,TRBJ1-1,TRBV7-9,CASSLDLPEAFF
.,TRBJ1-1,TRBV27,CASSLYGMNTEAFF
.,TRBJ1-3,TRBV6-1,CATLNVLSGNTIYF
.,TRBJ2-4,TRBV20-1,CSLAKNIQYF
.,TRBJ2-3,TRBV19,CASSIQVSTDTQYF
.,TRBJ1-4,TRBV7-9,CASSVATGIATNEKLFF
.,TRBJ1-5,TRBV2,CASSPRGAGGNQPQHF
once,TRBJ1-3,TRBV4-1,CASSQDPGSTGNTIYF
.,TRBJ1-2,TRBV4-3,CASSQDLPGISGYTF
few,TRBJ1-1,TRBV7-3,CASSPQGRVGTEAFF
once,TRBJ1-1,TRBV5-1,CASSLGQGTRNTEAFF
.,TRBJ2-1,TRBV9,CASSVATGGRQPFF
.,TRBJ1-5,TRBV5-5,CASSFGAISAHSNQPQHF
.,TRBJ2-5,TRBV7-2,CASSPGVEVKGTQYF
few,TRBJ2-5,TRBV7-8,CASSPETGQGQETQYF
once,TRBJ1-1,TRBV5-5,CASSPRMVATNVNTEAFF
.,TRBJ1-3,TRBV9,CASSPSDFGNTIYF
once,TRBJ2-5,TRBV6-1,CASRTTGEETQYF
.,TRBJ2-6,TRBV5-4,CASSSRFAGANVLTF
.,TRBJ2-1,TRBV19,CASIPPWRVTRDEQFF
few,TRBJ2-7,TRBV6-5,CASSYSTGGSYEQYF
.,TRBJ1-6,TRBV6-5,CASSPPGQGNSPLHF
.,TRBJ1-2,TRBV5-4,CASSIRQGGNYGYTF
.,TRBJ1-2,TRBV6-5,CASSSPERTAYGYTF
.,TRBJ1-2,TRBV6-1,CASSEGFGYTF
.,TRBJ1-2,TRBV5-1,CASSPGPGDYGYTF
.,TRBJ2-4,TRBV6-5,CASSYSSILAKNIQYF
.,TRBJ1-2,TRBV29-1,CSVGTAGGYTF
.,TRBJ2-5,TRBV6-1,CASSWTSQETQYF
.,TRBJ1-6,TRBV19,CASSNGWQGNSPLHF
few,TRBJ1-6,TRBV19,CASSTTGGQGARSPLHF
.,TRBJ1-1,TRBV14,CASSTQGTEAFF
.,TRBJ2-2,TRBV7-8,CASSLASPGVGGELFF
.,TRBJ2-7,TRBV16,CASSLTGGKYF
once,TRBJ1-1,TRBV6-5,CASSSGPDAEAFF
.,TRBJ1-2,TRBV27,CASSFEGGNYGYTF
.,TRBJ2-2,TRBV7-2,CASSLFHPGTAVGTGELFF
.,TRBJ1-5,TRBV5-5,CASSLVDGIGNQPQHF
.,TRBJ1-6,TRBV4-3,CASSQDESKGDSSPLHF
once,TRBJ2-7,TRBV29-1,CSVVSRPATYEQYF
.,TRBJ2-3,TRBV5-1,CASTRTGGNTDTQYF
.,TRBJ2-3,TRBV5-6,CASSLGRGRADTQYF
.,TRBJ2-3,TRBV7-9,CASNPVGFSTDTQYF